Listed here are 22 T cell receptor beta chains from one sample, sequenced in a study of blood T cell repertoires in COVID-19. Data came from immunoSEQ multiplex PCR; TCRdb stores just in-frame clones and leaves some out. The sample has 30,000 to 45,000 clones; roughly 90% are singletons. Sequenced: peripheral blood. The receptors originated from a man between 70 and 80 years old with acute or convalescent COVID-19.

The chain carries TRBV7-2 and TRBJ2-1; 9 bases map to TRBD2. The V and J ends lost 5 bases and 13 bases, in that order; junction bases with no gene match: 12. There are 14 residues in the CDR3. Germline CDR1 and CDR2: SGHTA and FQGNSA. The CDR3 DNA reads as TGTGCCAGCAGCCCCCGGATAGCTAGCGGGGACCAGTTCTTC. This codes for CASSPRIASGDQFF.

The chain carries TRBV11-1 and TRBJ1-2; the match to TRBD1 covers 7 bases. Germline trimming cut 3 bases from V and 3 bases from J; bases unmatched to any gene: 1. The CDR3 has 13 amino acids. The germline gives CDR1 SGHAT, CDR2 FQDESV (reference sequence). Written as DNA, the CDR3 is TGTGCCAGCAGCTTCGACAGGGACTATGGCTACACCTTC. It specifies CASSFDRDYGYTF.

V gene TRBV5-8 combines with J gene TRBJ1-1, with a possible D match to TRBD1 (6 bases). The CDR3 has 14 amino acids. V was trimmed by 2 bases and J by 3 bases, leaving 11 bases between them. Germline CDR1 reads SGHTS; CDR2 reads YDEGEE. Here the CDR3 reads CASSFRGADTEAFF. In DNA form, the CDR3 reads TGTGCCAGCAGCTTCCGGGGGGCAGACACTGAAGCTTTCTTT.

This CDR3 reads CASSWGLETSTDTQYF. CDR3 DNA: TGTGCCAGCAGCTGGGGACTGGAAACTAGCACAGATACGCAGTATTTT. The chain joins TRBV5-4 to TRBJ2-3, with D possibly matching TRBD2 (6 bases). Germline CDR1 and CDR2: SGHNT and YYREEE (reference sequence). V shed 3 bases and J shed 0 bases, with 14 bases lying between them. The CDR3 totals 16 residues.

This clone was recorded only once. V is TRBV5-1 and J is TRBJ2-2, with D uncertain. This CDR3 comprises 13 residues. The V end lost 1 base, the J end lost 7 bases, and 8 bases lay between the germline ends. Germline-derived CDR1 and CDR2 are SGHRS and YFSETQ. The CDR3 region has the DNA TGCGCCAGCAGCTTGAGTGAGCGCGGGGAGCTGTTTTTT. The encoded protein is CASSLSERGELFF.

The V gene is TRBV5-1, the J gene TRBJ2-5, with TRBD1 matching 8 bases. The CDR3 covers 14 residues. V was clipped by 4 bases and J by 3 bases; unmatched bases: 5. Per germline, CDR1 SGHRS and CDR2 YFSETQ. The CDR3 spells CASSQGQVKETQYF. CDR3 coding DNA: TGCGCCAGCAGCCAGGGACAGGTAAAAGAGACCCAGTACTTC. The complete variable domain, with remaining parts taken from reference TRBV5-1 and TRBJ2-5, reads KAGVTQTPRYLIKTRGQQVTLSCSPISGHRSVSWYQQTPGQGLQFLFEYFSETQRNKGNFPGRFSGRQFSNSRSEMNVSTLELGDSALYLCASSQGQVKETQYFGPGTRLLVL.

V gene TRBV5-1 combines with J gene TRBJ1-4, with D maybe TRBD1 (6 bases). The CDR3 sequence is 15 residues long. Trimming shortened V by 4 bases and J by 4 bases, and 14 bases separated the two germline ends. From germline, CDR1 is SGHRS and CDR2 YFSETQ. DNA for the CDR3: TGCGCCAGCAGCCAACCGACAGGCCGTAATGAAAAACTGTTTTTT. Translated, it gives CASSQPTGRNEKLFF.

The count of this clone is one. The chain joins TRBV4-2 to TRBJ2-2, with D tentatively TRBD1 (6 bases). The germline gives CDR1 LGHNA, CDR2 YNFKEQ. CDR3 length: 18 residues. Trimming shortened V by 1 base and J by 1 base, and 16 bases separated the two germline ends. This CDR3 reads CASSQGPGDKMNTGELFF. CDR3 bases: TGTGCCAGCAGCCAAGGGCCCGGGGACAAGATGAACACCGGGGAGCTGTTTTTT.

The chain combines TRBV5-6 with TRBJ2-4; TRBD1 might be the D (5 bases). V was trimmed by 2 bases and J by 0 bases, leaving 12 bases between them. Looked up from germline, CDR1 is SGHDT and CDR2 is YYEEEE. The CDR3 is 16 amino acids. The CDR3 sequence: CASSFRQHLAKNIQYF. The CDR3 DNA is TGTGCCAGCAGCTTCAGACAGCATTTAGCCAAAAACATTCAGTACTTC.

The J gene is TRBJ2-1, the V gene TRBV19; TRBD1 matches at 9 bases. The junction had 8 bases not matched to a gene; V was cut back by 6 bases and J by 2 bases. The CDR3 totals 16 residues. Germline V gene sequence: CDR1 LNHDA, CDR2 SQIVND (reference sequence). CDR3 in amino acids: CASSLPRDRAYNEQFF. The CDR3 coding sequence is TGTGCCAGTAGCCTACCCCGGGACAGGGCCTACAATGAGCAGTTCTTC.

V and J are TRBV7-9 and TRBJ1-1; 8 bases match TRBD1. The germline gives CDR1 SEHNR, CDR2 FQNEAQ (reference sequence). The CDR3 spans 15 residues. V shed 5 bases, J shed 4 bases, and the junction held 9 bases outside the gene matches. CDR3 sequence: CASSTWTGRSTEAFF. The DNA for the CDR3 is TGTGCCAGCAGCACCTGGACAGGGAGGTCCACTGAAGCTTTCTTT.

J is TRBJ2-7 and V is TRBV5-1; weak D call: TRBD2 (6 bases). V lost 2 bases, J lost 0 bases, and 12 bases lay in between. CDR3 length: 15 amino acids. CDR1 SGHRS and CDR2 YFSETQ come from the germline V gene. The CDR3 sequence: CASSFGAGNSYEQYF. As DNA, the CDR3 is TGCGCCAGCAGCTTCGGGGCGGGAAACTCCTACGAGCAGTACTTC.

V is TRBV19 and J is TRBJ1-3; D remains unclear. V was shortened by 7 bases and J by 0 bases, with 13 bases between the two germline ends. The germline V gene has CDR1 LNHDA and CDR2 SQIVND (reference sequence). The CDR3 length is 15 residues. The CDR3 DNA follows: TGTGCCAGTATCCCCCGGGATCTCTCTGGAAACACCATATATTTT. This gives the protein CASIPRDLSGNTIYF.

V gene TRBV18 combines with J gene TRBJ2-1, with 11 nucleotides matching TRBD2. With 3 bases clipped from V and 5 bases from J, the junction kept 3 bases outside the gene matches. The CDR3 runs 15 residues. CDR1 is KGHSH and CDR2 is LQKENI in the germline V gene. The CDR3 coding sequence is TGTGCCAGCTCACCTGTAGCGGGAGGGAACAATGAGCAGTTCTTC. Amino acid sequence: CASSPVAGGNNEQFF.

The gene calls are TRBV27 and TRBJ2-7; 9 nucleotides align to TRBD1. The CDR3 has 15 residues. Germline CDR1 reads MNHEY; CDR2 reads SMNVEV (reference sequence). V shed 5 bases and J 1 base; nucleotides not matched to a gene: 6. The CDR3 coding sequence is TGTGCCAGCAGTAGGGGGACAGGGACATCCTACGAGCAGTACTTC. Translating gives CASSRGTGTSYEQYF.

The gene calls are TRBV28 and TRBJ1-2; no clear D. The CDR3 runs 12 residues. V was clipped by 3 bases and J by 7 bases, with 9 bases between them. CDR1 and CDR2 from the germline V gene are MDHEN and SYDVKM. CDR3 in amino acids: CASSLSRAGYTF. The CDR3 bases are TGTGCCAGCAGTTTGTCGAGGGCTGGCTACACCTTC.

This clone has just one count. The gene calls are TRBV28 and TRBJ2-7; tentatively, D is TRBD1 (6 bases). The germline V gene encodes CDR1 MDHEN and CDR2 SYDVKM. CDR3 length: 15 amino acids. V gave up 2 bases and J gave up 4 bases, with 15 bases separating them. The CDR3 loop is CASSLPGGHGYEQYF. CDR3 sequence (DNA): TGTGCCAGCAGTTTACCTGGGGGCCATGGATACGAGCAGTACTTC.

This chain links TRBV4-3 with TRBJ2-1; 13 bases map to TRBD2. CDR3 length equals 15 residues. Trimming cost V 4 bases and J 5 bases; bases outside gene matches: 2. Per the germline V gene, CDR1 is LGHNA and CDR2 is YSLEER. CDR3 in DNA: TGCGCCAGCAGCCTGGGACTAGCGGGAAACAATGAGCAGTTCTTC. This codes for CASSLGLAGNNEQFF.

The chain links TRBV12-3 or TRBV12-4 to TRBJ2-1; TRBD2 might be the D (6 bases). The V end lost 7 bases, the J end lost 9 bases, and 13 bases lay between the germline ends. This CDR3 region has 12 residues. In nucleotides, the CDR3 is TGTGCCAGCACCCCTGGGAGGATTGAGCAGTTCTTC. Protein product: CASTPGRIEQFF.

This chain joins TRBV5-4 and TRBJ2-7; D gene ambiguous. The CDR3 has 14 amino acids. Germline CDR1 is SGHNT and CDR2 is YYREEE (reference sequence). V lost 0 bases to trimming and J lost 2 bases, with 9 bases between them. The CDR3 region is CASSLVGGTYEQYF. The CDR3 DNA is TGTGCCAGCAGCTTGGTTGGCGGAACCTACGAGCAGTACTTC.

The chain is built from TRBV2 and TRBJ1-2; a weak D match, TRBD1 (6 bases). From germline, CDR1 is SNHLY and CDR2 FYNNEI. Trimming removed 1 base from V and 8 bases from J, with 11 bases in between. This CDR3 comprises 13 residues. DNA for the CDR3: TGTGCCAGCAGTGAAGGGGGGCAATGGGGCTACACCTTC. This translates into CASSEGGQWGYTF.

This clone has just a few counts. The chain uses TRBV6-5 and TRBJ1-3; no clear D. V gave up 7 bases and J gave up 4 bases, with 8 bases separating them. The germline V gene encodes CDR1 MNHEY and CDR2 SVGAGI. This CDR3 spans 12 amino acids. The CDR3 protein is CASTGIGNTIYF. Written as DNA, the CDR3 is TGTGCCAGCACGGGGATCGGAAACACCATATATTTT.